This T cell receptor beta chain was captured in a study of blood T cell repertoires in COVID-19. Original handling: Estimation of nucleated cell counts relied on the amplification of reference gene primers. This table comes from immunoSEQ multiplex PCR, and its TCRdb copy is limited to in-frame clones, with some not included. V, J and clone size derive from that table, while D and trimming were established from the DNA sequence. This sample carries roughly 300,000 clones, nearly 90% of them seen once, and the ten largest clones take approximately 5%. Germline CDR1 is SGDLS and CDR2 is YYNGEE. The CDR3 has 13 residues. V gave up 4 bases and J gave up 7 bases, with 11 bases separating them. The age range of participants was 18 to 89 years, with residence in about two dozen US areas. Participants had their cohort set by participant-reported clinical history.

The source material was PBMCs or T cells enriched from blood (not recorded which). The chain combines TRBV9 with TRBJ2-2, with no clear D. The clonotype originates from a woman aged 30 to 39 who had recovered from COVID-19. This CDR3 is CASSPPRYGELFF. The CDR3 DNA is TGTGCCAGCAGCCCCCCCAGATACGGGGAGCTGTTTTTT.